Listed below are T cell receptor beta chains from one sample, sequenced in a study of control samples from healthy donors and cancer patients. Using immunoSEQ multiplex PCR, the repertoire was profiled, and TCRdb retains in-frame clones only, with some absent. The sample contains some 140,000 clones, approximately 92% of which appear only once. Sequenced input: blood. The receptors originated from a young man in good health. The conserved cysteine and the conserved F or W are not part of the CDR3 here. The order of the fields is V gene, CDR3 protein.

V gene: TRBV20-1
CDR3 protein: SAYEEPEQF

V gene: TRBV9
CDR3 protein: ASSVDPVSPLH

V gene: TRBV18
CDR3 protein: ASSPPAGREHEQY

V gene: TRBV28
CDR3 protein: ASTSSKQGYTEAF

V gene: TRBV27
CDR3 protein: ACSGGRNEQF

V gene: TRBV5-1
CDR3 protein: ASSPTGTYEQY

V gene: TRBV30
CDR3 protein: AWNILGHEQF

V gene: TRBV28
CDR3 protein: ASLNRGLYGYT

V gene: TRBV2
CDR3 protein: ASSVGDPGFFQPQH

V gene: TRBV30
CDR3 protein: AWVGDVGAKSPYEQY

V gene: TRBV21-1
CDR3 protein: ASSKRPGGNRGLSDTEAF

V gene: TRBV14
CDR3 protein: ASSQGTGSVYEQY

V gene: TRBV28
CDR3 protein: ASSPRGALYGYT

V gene: TRBV7-9
CDR3 protein: ASSLGLAIEQY

V gene: TRBV6-4
CDR3 protein: ASSADGTSYNEQF

V gene: TRBV9
CDR3 protein: ASSVNGLAGSDPTLSSYNEQF

V gene: TRBV6-1
CDR3 protein: ASSEEGLLRGVLEKLF

V gene: TRBV7-3
CDR3 protein: ASSLRDGGRSNQPQH

V gene: TRBV28
CDR3 protein: ASSFETQY

V gene: TRBV5-1
CDR3 protein: ASSLGQGTGNTIY

V gene: TRBV5-4
CDR3 protein: ASSSGQGSYEQY

V gene: TRBV11-2
CDR3 protein: ASSLQGFGETQY